This TCR beta chain comes out of a study of human T cells and chemical hapten exposure. Time point given: pre-sensitization, week 0. Treatment in this sample: therapeutic diphenylcyclopropenone sensitization with weekly scalp DPC. Study outcomes and limitations: The number of TCRs above 1 in 1000 frequency did not change after DPC sensitization. Patch test score was positively correlated with the counts of PT1 expanded TCRs.

Remarks on this clonotype: Antigen specificity is unknown.

Library preparation tagged each individual cDNA molecule with a unique molecular identifier. TCRdb re-derived calls from the RACE reads in MiXCR, one entry per CDR3 protein. The profile shows roughly 64,000 distinct CDR3 sequences, around 11% of them singletons. This clonotype was sampled from a woman between 40 and 55 years old with alopecia areata. Some clones in this sample may be carry-over from other donors' samples. The sample in question was whole blood, obtained in connection with sensitization to the hapten diphenylcyclopropenone (DPC).

The CDR3 loop is CASSLVTGGSGYSNQPQHF. The CDR3 nucleotides read TGTGCCAGCAGCTTAGTAACAGGGGGCTCTGGTTACAGCAATCAGCCCCAGCATTTT. The chain combines TRBV7-8 with TRBJ1-5; 9 positions match TRBD1. Germline values: CDR1 SGHVS, CDR2 FQNEAQ. The V gene end was trimmed by 1 base and the J gene end by 1 base; junction bases not matched to a gene: 11. The CDR3 is 19 amino acids.